Listed below are T cell receptor beta chains from one sample, sequenced in a study of PD-1 blockade in classical Hodgkin lymphoma. Profiling relied on immunoSEQ multiplex PCR, and the TCRdb table lists in-frame clones only, not all of them. The table lists roughly 100,000 clones, around 80% of them singletons, with roughly 10% in the top ten. The source was peripheral blood mononuclear cells (PBMCs), collected before the fourth cycle of nivolumab. The source is a human donor with classical Hodgkin lymphoma. The CDR3 runs from the conserved cysteine through the conserved F or W. A D gene is named only where the DNA matches it firmly. Clone size is stated in some rows and not others, as once, few, many or a class when expanded.

V gene	J gene	D gene	clone size	CDR3 protein	CDR3 DNA
TRBV28	TRBJ2-1	TRBD1	.	CASSWLRDSEQFF	TGTGCCAGCAGTTGGCTCCGGGACAGTGAGCAGTTCTTC
TRBV29-1	TRBJ1-1	.	.	CSSQKEGVEAFF	TGCAGCTCGCAAAAGGAGGGCGTAGAAGCTTTCTTT
TRBV5-1	TRBJ2-6	.	.	CASSFSGTAVPAGANVLTF	TGCGCCAGCAGTTTTTCCGGGACCGCGGTCCCCGCTGGGGCCAACGTCCTGACTTTC
TRBV11-2	TRBJ2-1	.	.	CASSPHGGRSNEQFF	TGTGCCAGCAGCCCACATGGGGGGCGGTCCAATGAGCAGTTCTTC
TRBV29-1	TRBJ1-2	TRBD1	.	CSVGQGDSYGYTF	TGCAGCGTCGGACAGGGCGACTCCTATGGCTACACCTTC
TRBV11-3	TRBJ2-5	TRBD2	.	CASSIGLAGAETQYF	TGTGCCAGCAGCATCGGACTAGCGGGGGCAGAGACCCAGTACTTC
TRBV5-1	TRBJ2-1	TRBD2	few	CASSPGLGVGDEQFF	TGCGCCAGCAGCCCGGGACTAGGGGTGGGTGATGAGCAGTTCTTC
TRBV7-3	TRBJ2-1	TRBD2	.	CASSLGLLAGDLYNEQFF	TGTGCCAGCAGCTTAGGCCTGTTAGCGGGGGACCTCTACAATGAGCAGTTCTTC
TRBV5-1	TRBJ2-1	TRBD2	.	CASSQRTTSGYNEQFF	TGCGCCAGCAGCCAAAGAACCACTAGCGGTTACAATGAGCAGTTCTTC
TRBV20-1	TRBJ1-2	TRBD1	few	CSAPAGGGYTF	TGCAGTGCACCCGCAGGGGGAGGCTACACCTTC
TRBV21-1	TRBJ1-2	.	.	CASSKEANYGYTF	TGTGCCAGCAGCAAAGAGGCCAACTATGGCTACACCTTC
TRBV9	TRBJ2-7	TRBD1	.	CASSVGDRGPSSYEQYF	TGTGCCAGCAGCGTTGGGGACAGGGGGCCGAGCTCCTACGAGCAGTACTTC
TRBV5-4	TRBJ2-3	.	few	CASSRGQRPSTDTQYF	TGTGCCAGCAGCCGAGGACAGCGACCTAGCACAGATACGCAGTATTTT
TRBV6-5	TRBJ1-2	.	.	CASTPWGGGDYGYTF	TGTGCCAGCACCCCCTGGGGGGGTGGGGACTATGGCTACACCTTC
TRBV6-5	TRBJ1-3	.	.	CASSRPGNTIYF	TGTGCCAGCAGTCGACCTGGAAACACCATATATTTT
TRBV28	TRBJ1-2	.	few	CASSFSGAGGYTF	TGTGCCAGCAGTTTCTCAGGGGCGGGAGGCTACACCTTC
TRBV5-8	TRBJ2-7	.	few	CASSLDRGYEQYF	TGTGCCAGCAGCCTGGACCGGGGTTACGAGCAGTACTTC
TRBV4-3	TRBJ2-1	TRBD2	.	CASSQGGRGLAGGLYNEQFF	TGCGCCAGCAGCCAAGGGGGGCGAGGGCTAGCGGGAGGACTCTACAATGAGCAGTTCTTC
TRBV5-6	TRBJ2-7	.	.	CASSYRVDEQYF	TGTGCCAGCAGCTACAGGGTGGACGAGCAGTACTTC
TRBV5-1	TRBJ2-5	.	.	CASSLAEQETQYF	TGCGCCAGCAGCTTGGCTGAACAAGAGACCCAGTACTTC
TRBV6-6	TRBJ2-7	.	.	CASSYSRNSYEQYF	TGTGCCAGCAGTTACTCGAGGAACTCCTACGAGCAGTACTTC
TRBV4-1	TRBJ1-1	.	.	CASSRVQGNTEAFF	TGCGCCAGCAGCCGGGTCCAGGGAAACACTGAAGCTTTCTTT
TRBV6-1	TRBJ2-7	TRBD1	.	CASSESPGQLYEQYF	TGTGCCAGCAGTGAGTCTCCGGGACAGCTCTACGAGCAGTACTTC
TRBV12-5	TRBJ2-7	TRBD1	.	CASGLGTGEAYEQYF	TGTGCTAGTGGTTTGGGGACAGGGGAAGCCTACGAGCAGTACTTC
TRBV5-6	TRBJ2-7	.	.	CASSLDGRPVYEQYF	TGTGCCAGCAGCTTGGATGGACGACCTGTTTACGAGCAGTACTTC
TRBV28	TRBJ1-3	.	.	CASSLYSFGNTIYF	TGTGCCAGCAGTTTATACAGCTTTGGAAACACCATATATTTT
TRBV5-1	TRBJ2-7	TRBD1	once	CASSSQGGQIYEQYF	TGCGCCAGCAGCTCACAAGGGGGACAGATCTACGAGCAGTACTTC
TRBV28	TRBJ2-1	.	few	CASSSGTPDEQFF	TGTGCCAGCAGCTCAGGGACGCCGGACGAGCAGTTCTTC
TRBV18	TRBJ2-1	.	.	CASSPPIGHSSYNEQFF	TGTGCCAGCTCACCACCTATTGGACACAGCTCCTACAATGAGCAGTTCTTC
TRBV18	TRBJ2-1	TRBD2	.	CASSGTSGSSYNEQFF	TGTGCCAGCTCAGGGACTAGCGGGAGCTCCTACAATGAGCAGTTCTTC
TRBV5-1	TRBJ1-4	.	few	CASSLGQNEKLFF	TGCGCCAGCAGCCTCGGACAGAATGAAAAACTGTTTTTT
TRBV7-2	TRBJ2-1	TRBD2	many	CASSLIAGGRINEQFF	TGTGCCAGCAGCCTTATAGCGGGAGGGCGGATAAATGAGCAGTTCTTC
TRBV25-1	TRBJ1-1	.	.	CASSVPTGMGTEAFF	TGTGCCAGCAGTGTGCCAACAGGGATGGGCACTGAAGCTTTCTTT
TRBV28	TRBJ1-5	TRBD1	.	CASRTGGNQPQHF	TGTGCCAGCAGGACAGGGGGGAATCAGCCCCAGCATTTT
TRBV6-5	TRBJ2-1	.	.	CASSYLPNEQFF	TGTGCCAGCAGTTACTTGCCCAATGAGCAGTTCTTC
TRBV6-6	TRBJ1-2	TRBD1	.	CASSSNQGTGLDGYTF	TGTGCCAGCAGTTCCAATCAAGGGACAGGCTTAGACGGCTACACCTTC
TRBV5-4	TRBJ1-5	.	.	CASSFGGAYQPQHF	TGTGCCAGCAGCTTTGGGGGGGCCTATCAGCCCCAGCATTTT
TRBV4-2	TRBJ1-2	.	.	CASSQAARGEYGYTF	TGTGCCAGCAGCCAAGCGGCCAGGGGAGAGTATGGCTACACCTTC
TRBV7-3	TRBJ2-3	TRBD1	.	CASSPSGGGWTDTQYF	TGTGCCAGCAGCCCCTCAGGGGGCGGTTGGACAGATACGCAGTATTTT
TRBV4-1	TRBJ2-3	.	.	CASSHHRVGTSSTDTQYF	TGCGCCAGCAGCCACCATAGGGTGGGGACTTCTAGCACAGATACGCAGTATTTT
TRBV6-6	TRBJ2-7	.	.	CASSYSSTSSYEQYF	TGTGCCAGCAGTTACTCGAGTACATCCTCCTACGAGCAGTACTTC
TRBV9	TRBJ1-2	.	.	CASSPVGTNYGYTF	TGTGCCAGCAGCCCGGTCGGGACTAACTATGGCTACACCTTC
TRBV28	TRBJ2-7	.	.	CASSSTGMALYEQYF	TGTGCCAGCAGTTCTACAGGTATGGCGTTGTACGAGCAGTACTTC
TRBV10-2	TRBJ2-2	TRBD1	few	CASRSGTGMNTGELFF	TGCGCCAGCAGATCCGGGACAGGGATGAACACCGGGGAGCTGTTTTTT
TRBV9	TRBJ1-2	TRBD1	few	CASSVVDRVSYGYTF	TGTGCCAGCAGCGTAGTGGACAGGGTATCCTATGGCTACACCTTC
TRBV13	TRBJ2-7	.	.	CASSLVSYEQYF	TGTGCCAGCAGCTTAGTGAGCTACGAGCAGTACTTC
TRBV28	TRBJ2-1	TRBD2	few	CASSFRPSGLKNEQFF	TGTGCCAGCAGTTTTCGGCCTAGCGGGCTAAAGAATGAGCAGTTCTTC
TRBV5-1	TRBJ2-3	TRBD2	.	CASSRETSGSGTQYF	TGCGCCAGCAGCAGGGAGACTAGCGGGAGTGGTACGCAGTATTTT